These 20 T cell receptor beta chains originate from one sample sequenced in a study of T cells in localized non-small cell lung cancer. Using immunoSEQ multiplex PCR, the repertoire was profiled, and TCRdb retains in-frame clones only, with some absent. The sample carries roughly 38,000 clones, roughly 90% recorded once. The sample was peripheral blood mononuclear cells, taken before any cancer treatment. These receptors originate from a male donor older than 55 with stage II lung adenocarcinoma.

J is TRBJ1-3 and V is TRBV5-1, with a weak D call TRBD1 (6 bases). The length of the CDR3 is 17 residues. V was cut by 4 bases and J by 0 bases, with 17 bases left in between. In germline, CDR1 is SGHRS, CDR2 YFSETQ. For the CDR3, the DNA is TGCGCCAGCAGCCGGGGAGCGGGGGCGAGCTCTGGAAACACCATATATTTT. Protein product: CASSRGAGASSGNTIYF.

This sequence joins TRBV5-1 and TRBJ2-2, with D unresolved. V gave up 5 bases and J gave up 5 bases, with 10 bases separating them. The germline gives CDR1 SGHRS, CDR2 YFSETQ. CDR3 length: 13 residues. DNA of the CDR3: TGCGCCAGCAGGGAAAGGGAAACCGGGGAGCTGTTTTTT. The encoded protein is CASRERETGELFF.

This chain joins TRBV6-5 and TRBJ1-1; the D is unclear. The V end was cut by 5 bases, the J end by 3 bases, with 10 bases between. The V gene's germline CDR1 is MNHEY and CDR2 SVGAGI. The CDR3 totals 13 residues. The CDR3 nucleotides are TGTGCCAGCAGTCGCGGGTGGGACACTGAAGCTTTCTTT. Protein product: CASSRGWDTEAFF.

In this sample, this clone turned up a few times. This chain uses TRBV19 with TRBJ1-5; 9 positions match TRBD1. CDR3 length: 13 residues. After removal of 8 bases from V and 7 bases from J, the junction contained 6 bases not matched to a gene. In germline, CDR1 is LNHDA, CDR2 SQIVND (reference sequence). CDR3 nucleotides: TGTGCCAGTGAACAGGGGGCACGGCAGCCCCAGCATTTT. Its protein product is CASEQGARQPQHF.

This clone has a single count. The chain couples TRBV6-1 to TRBJ2-3; 8 nucleotides agree with TRBD2. The V gene's germline CDR1 is MNHNS and CDR2 SASEGT. The trim removed 3 bases at V and 1 base at J, leaving 6 bases unmatched. This CDR3 spans 16 amino acids. CDR3 sequence (DNA): TGTGCCAGCAGTGAGGGGGCGGGGGGACGCACAGATACGCAGTATTTT. As protein: CASSEGAGGRTDTQYF.

The V gene is TRBV6-6, the J gene TRBJ1-2; D is unclear. The CDR3 runs 13 residues. Trimming removed 6 bases from V and 5 bases from J, with 13 bases in between. Germline CDR1 reads MNHNY; CDR2 reads SVGAGI (reference sequence). This CDR3 is CASREDAKYGYTF. CDR3 sequence (DNA): TGTGCCAGCAGGGAGGACGCAAAATATGGCTACACCTTC.

The gene calls are TRBV27 and TRBJ2-1; 9 bases line up with TRBD1. Germline CDR1 reads MNHEY; CDR2 reads SMNVEV (reference sequence). CDR3 size: 15 residues. V shed 0 bases and J 8 bases; nucleotides not matched to a gene: 5. As DNA, the CDR3 is TGTGCCAGCAGTTTATCGGGACAGGGTTATTATGAGCAGTTCTTC. Protein product: CASSLSGQGYYEQFF.

CDR3 nucleotide sequence: TGTGCCAGCAGCATAAACTCAGATACGCAGTATTTT. Translated, it gives CASSINSDTQYF. J is TRBJ2-3 and V is TRBV5-6, with no clear D. The length of the CDR3 is 12 residues. Germline loops: CDR1 SGHDT, CDR2 YYEEEE. Trimming left V 4 bases short and J 4 bases short, with 7 bases between.

This chain uses TRBV15 with TRBJ2-7; D gene ambiguous. V was clipped by 3 bases and J by 3 bases, with 12 bases between them. CDR1 is LNHNV, CDR2 YYDKDF, per germline (reference sequence). This CDR3 comprises 14 residues. CDR3 amino acids: CATSRDTASYEQYF. In DNA, the CDR3 is TGTGCCACCAGCAGGGATACAGCGAGCTACGAGCAGTACTTC.

This rearrangement joins TRBV19 to TRBJ1-2, with D possibly matching TRBD1 (6 bases). The V end was cut by 7 bases, the J end by 5 bases, with 17 bases between. This CDR3 is built from 14 residues. CDR1 and CDR2 from the germline V gene are LNHDA and SQIVND (reference sequence). CDR3 amino acids: CASTGGPIQYGYTF. In DNA form, the CDR3 reads TGTGCCAGTACGGGGGGCCCGATCCAGTATGGCTACACCTTC.

The CDR3, as DNA: TGTGCCATCAGCGGAGAGGGGGAGACCCAGTACTTC. It specifies CAISGEGETQYF. The J gene is TRBJ2-5, the V gene TRBV10-3; D assignment may be TRBD1 or TRBD2 (5 bases each). Germline CDR1 reads ENHRY; CDR2 reads SYGVKD. Trimming pared 6 bases from V and 5 bases from J, leaving 10 bases between. The CDR3 has 12 amino acids.

The chain couples TRBV30 to TRBJ2-1; TRBD2 matches at 11 bases. CDR3 size: 18 residues. V gave up 1 base and J gave up 1 base; unmatched junction bases: 9. The germline V gene has CDR1 GTSNPN and CDR2 SVGIG (reference sequence). DNA of the CDR3: TGTGCCTGGAGTGGAAGAACTAGCGGGAGAGCGTCCTACAATGAGCAGTTCTTC. Its protein product is CAWSGRTSGRASYNEQFF.

This clone showed up just a few times. The V and J genes are TRBV9 and TRBJ2-1; D might be TRBD1 or TRBD2, each matching 7 bases. V dropped 4 bases and J dropped 3 bases, with 17 bases sitting between them. The germline CDR1 and CDR2 sequences are SGDLS and YYNGEE. CDR3 size: 16 residues. This CDR3 reads CASSRPQGEGYNEQFF. The DNA of the CDR3 is TGTGCCAGCAGCCGACCGCAGGGGGAGGGCTACAATGAGCAGTTCTTC. Combining the CDR3 with reference TRBV9 and TRBJ2-1 gives the whole variable domain DSGVTQTPKHLITATGQRVTLRCSPRSGDLSVYWYQQSLDQGLQFLIQYYNGEERAKGNILERFSAQQFPDLHSELNLSSLELGDSALYFCASSRPQGEGYNEQFFGPGTRLTVL.

The chain uses TRBV7-9 and TRBJ1-5; D unresolved. Trimming removed 3 bases at V and 2 bases at J, with 8 bases between. Germline lookup yields CDR1 SEHNR and CDR2 FQNEAQ (reference sequence). The CDR3 contains 14 residues. The DNA for the CDR3 is TGTGCCAGCAGCTTCGGGGAGGGCAATCAGCCCCAGCATTTT. Protein product: CASSFGEGNQPQHF.

This clone was counted between two and nine times. This chain uses TRBV6-5 with TRBJ2-1, with a possible D match to TRBD2 (6 bases). V lost 6 bases and J 9 bases, leaving 18 bases between the germline ends. The CDR3 has 14 amino acids. The V gene's germline CDR1 is MNHEY and CDR2 SVGAGI. The CDR3 nucleotides read TGTGCCAGCAGCGAAGAGAGGGAGGTTGGTGAGCAGTTCTTC. Encoded protein: CASSEEREVGEQFF.

This chain links TRBV20-1 with TRBJ2-7; no clear D. Germline loops: CDR1 DFQATT, CDR2 SNEGSKA (reference sequence). The germline V and J ends were trimmed by 3 bases and 0 bases, with 3 bases remaining between them. The CDR3 is made up of 11 amino acids. The DNA for the CDR3 is TGCAGTGCTAGCGCCTCCTACGAGCAGTACTTC. Protein sequence: CSASASYEQYF.

The chain uses TRBV5-4 and TRBJ1-1; 7 bases match TRBD1. Germline V gene sequence: CDR1 SGHNT, CDR2 YYREEE (reference sequence). Trimming removed 1 base from V and 4 bases from J; junction bases left unmatched: 13. There are 17 residues in the CDR3. This CDR3 reads CASSLKPGQLSFTEAFF. For the CDR3, the DNA is TGTGCCAGCAGCTTGAAACCGGGACAGCTTTCTTTCACTGAAGCTTTCTTT.

This clone was seen a handful of times. The chain combines TRBV15 with TRBJ2-5; perhaps TRBD2 as D (6 bases). This CDR3 comprises 14 residues. V was pared by 2 bases and J by 5 bases, with 12 bases between. Germline-derived CDR1 and CDR2 are LNHNV and YYDKDF (reference sequence). DNA of the CDR3: TGTGCCACCAGCAGAAGGGCGGGGAGCGAGACCCAGTACTTC. This encodes CATSRRAGSETQYF. Drawing the rest from reference TRBV15 and TRBJ2-5, the complete variable domain is DAMVIQNPRYQVTQFGKPVTLSCSQTLNHNVMYWYQQKSSQAPKLLFHYYDKDFNNEADTPDNFQSRRPNTSFCFLDIRSPGLGDTAMYLCATSRRAGSETQYFGPGTRLLVL.

The V and J genes are TRBV29-1 and TRBJ2-2; unclear D gene. This CDR3 comprises 11 residues. V lost 3 bases and J lost 7, with 6 bases in between. From germline, CDR1 is SQVTM and CDR2 ANQGSEA. The CDR3 sequence is CSVERRGELFF. The CDR3 bases are TGCAGCGTTGAGCGCCGCGGGGAGCTGTTTTTT.

CDR3 sequence: CASSQGGAGNTEAFF. In nucleotides, the CDR3 is TGCGCCAGCAGCCAAGGGGGGGCGGGGAACACTGAAGCTTTCTTT. The chain combines TRBV4-1 with TRBJ1-1, with D possibly matching TRBD1 (6 bases). The CDR3 runs to 15 residues. Germline V gene sequence: CDR1 MGHRA, CDR2 YSYEKL. Trimming shortened V by 1 base and J by 1 base, and 10 bases separated the two germline ends.